Following are 15 T cell receptor beta chains from one sample sequenced in a study of T-cell reconstitution after alpha-beta-depleted transplantation in children (dated by TCRdb to the mid-2010s). Libraries came from PCR. These reads were obtained on an Illumina HiSeq 2500. To normalize quantification of the TCRbeta repertoire, the TCR libraries were built with molecular barcoding that relied on unique molecular identifiers. TCRdb reworked the public reads: Q25 trimming with fastp, MiXCR clone assembly, productive beta chains retained. Identical CDR3 proteins give one entry, which carries the most common genes and DNA. This sample gives hundreds of thousands of distinct CDR3 sequences in total; 12% of them show up just once. Around 3% of the sample is taken by the ten largest. The specimen was PBMCs from the stem cell graft donor, collected from the stem cell graft. All receptors come from a human donor who donated a stem cell graft to a child with acute lymphoblastic leukemia.

This clonotype was recorded many times. The V and J genes are TRBV20-1 and TRBJ1-2; a weak D match, TRBD1 (5 bases). The V end lost 2 bases, the J end lost 2 bases, and 9 bases lay between the germline ends. Per the germline V gene, CDR1 is DFQATT and CDR2 is SNEGSKA (reference sequence). The CDR3 is made up of 13 amino acids. CDR3 sequence (DNA): TGCAGTGCTAGAATGGCAGGGAACTATGGCTACACCTTC. The encoded protein is CSARMAGNYGYTF.

This clonotype was seen ten or more times. The chain carries TRBV27 and TRBJ2-7, with TRBD1 identical over 11 bases. The J segment lost 5 bases and the V segment lost 8 bases, leaving 8 bases of the junction unmatched. The CDR3 is made up of 14 amino acids. Germline CDR1 reads MNHEY; CDR2 reads SMNVEV (reference sequence). The CDR3 sequence: CASGMDRGLHEQYF. The CDR3 bases are TGTGCCAGCGGAATGGACAGGGGGCTCCACGAGCAGTACTTC.

This clonotype was seen many times. The chain links TRBV29-1 to TRBJ2-5; 12 nucleotides line up with TRBD2. From germline, CDR1 is SQVTM and CDR2 ANQGSEA. CDR3 length: 15 residues. The V and J ends lost 1 base and 5 bases, in that order; junction bases with no gene match: 5. The CDR3 region has the DNA TGCAGCGTTGAAGGCCTAGCGGGGGGGCCGGAGACCCAGTACTTC. This encodes CSVEGLAGGPETQYF.

This clonotype was seen repeatedly, ten times or more. The rearrangement joins TRBV6-5 to TRBJ1-2, with D unresolved. CDR1 and CDR2 (germline): MNHEY, SVGAGI. Trimming took 2 bases from V and 6 from J, leaving 10 bases between them. CDR3 length equals 13 residues. In nucleotides, the CDR3 is TGTGCCAGCAGTTACGGGCGGAGGGATGGCTACACCTTC. Protein sequence: CASSYGRRDGYTF.

This clonotype came up many times. V is TRBV29-1 and J is TRBJ2-1, with D possibly being TRBD1 (7 bases). The germline V gene has CDR1 SQVTM and CDR2 ANQGSEA. The CDR3 consists of 20 residues. With 7 bases removed from V and 2 bases from J, the gap between germline ends came to 33 bases. CDR3 loop: CSAWVRDSGRYGGTYNEQFF. The CDR3 DNA is TGCAGCGCTTGGGTCCGGGACAGTGGACGCTATGGGGGGACCTACAATGAGCAGTTCTTC.

With respect to this clonotype: One base away lies a much larger clone, so this may be a sequencing read error. The chain is built from TRBV20-1 and TRBJ1-2; no definite D call. The CDR3 has 11 amino acids. CDR1 and CDR2 (germline): DFQATT, SNEGSKA (reference sequence). This chain's CDR3 is CGARSLYGYTF. Written as DNA, the CDR3 is TGCGGTGCTAGATCCCTCTATGGCTACACCTTC.

About this clonotype itself: This may be a read error, as it is one base from a much larger clone. The CDR3 here is CASSVNSGANILTF. The CDR3 DNA is TGTGCCAGCAGCGTTAACTCTGGGGCCAACATCCTGACTTTC. V is TRBV9 and J is TRBJ2-6, with D perhaps TRBD1 (5 bases). The CDR3 sequence is 14 residues long. Germline loops: CDR1 SGDLS, CDR2 YYNGEE.

This clonotype was seen ten or more times. The gene calls are TRBV12-3 or TRBV12-4 and TRBJ1-2, with 8 nucleotides matching TRBD1. V lost 6 bases and J lost 3; bases outside the gene matches: 6. This CDR3 is built from 14 residues. The chain's CDR3 is CASSDRGNDYGYTF. The CDR3 nucleotides are TGTGCCAGCAGCGACAGGGGCAACGACTATGGCTACACCTTC.

This clonotype was counted at least ten times. J is TRBJ2-3 and V is TRBV6-2 or TRBV6-3; TRBD1 agrees at 8 bases. V lost 6 bases and J lost 1; bases outside the gene matches: 3. The CDR3 consists of 14 residues. The germline V gene encodes CDR1 MNHEY and CDR2 SVGEGT. DNA of the CDR3: TGTGCCAGCAGACCGACAGGGGGCACAGATACGCAGTATTTT. As protein: CASRPTGGTDTQYF.

This clonotype was counted many times. This rearrangement joins TRBV5-5 to TRBJ1-1, with 7 nucleotides matching TRBD1. CDR3 size: 15 residues. V lost 4 bases and J lost 1; bases outside the gene matches: 7. CDR1 is SGHKS and CDR2 is YYEKEE in the germline V gene (reference sequence). The CDR3 nucleotides are TGTGCCAGCAGCGAGACAGGGAGATCGAACACTGAAGCTTTCTTT. This encodes CASSETGRSNTEAFF.

Many counts were recorded for this clonotype. The V call is TRBV28, the J call TRBJ1-4, with 10 bases that match TRBD1. The CDR3 is 15 residues long. CDR1 is MDHEN, CDR2 SYDVKM, per germline. V dropped 6 bases and J dropped 7; count of bases not matched to a gene: 8. The CDR3 here is CASSTLTGGGEKLFF. CDR3 in DNA: TGTGCCAGCAGCACTTTGACAGGGGGCGGTGAAAAACTGTTTTTT. The complete variable domain, with remaining parts taken from reference TRBV28 and TRBJ1-4, reads DVKVTQSSRYLVKRTGEKVFLECVQDMDHENMFWYRQDPGLGLRLIYFSYDVKMKEKGDIPEGYSVSREKKERFSLILESASTNQTSMYLCASSTLTGGGEKLFFGSGTQLSVL.

In its sample, this clonotype was seen many times. The V and J genes are TRBV7-9 and TRBJ2-7, with D possibly TRBD2 on 5 matching bases. Germline V gene data show CDR1 as SEHNR and CDR2 as FQNEAQ (reference sequence). The V gene lost 5 bases and the J gene lost 4 bases, with 6 bases spanning the gap. The CDR3 is 11 amino acids. CDR3 residues: CASSRGYEQYF. CDR3 nucleotides: TGTGCCAGCAGCCGAGGGTACGAGCAGTACTTC. The full variable domain, in which reference TRBV7-9 and TRBJ2-7 provide the parts outside the CDR3, is DTGVSQNPRHKITKRGQNVTFRCDPISEHNRLYWYRQTLGQGPEFLTYFQNEAQLEKSRLLSDRFSAERPKGSFSTLEIQRTEQGDSAMYLCASSRGYEQYFGPGTRLTVT.

This clonotype was seen a handful of times. V gene TRBV7-2 combines with J gene TRBJ2-7, with a weak D call TRBD2 (6 bases). The germline V and J ends were trimmed by 5 bases and 2 bases, with 16 bases remaining between them. This CDR3 is 15 amino acids long. Germline loops: CDR1 SGHTA, CDR2 FQGNSA. In DNA, the CDR3 is TGTGCCAGCAGCCGCGGGGTAACGGGCGCCTACGAGCAGTACTTC. Its protein is CASSRGVTGAYEQYF.

At least ten counts were recorded for this clonotype. The chain combines TRBV3-1 with TRBJ2-4, with a tentative D call TRBD2 (5 bases). V was trimmed by 4 bases and J by 7 bases, leaving 17 bases between them. This CDR3 has 15 amino acids. Germline values: CDR1 LGHDT, CDR2 YNNKEL (reference sequence). The CDR3 region has the DNA TGTGCCAGCAGCCCGGGTGCTCCCATAGCGAACATTCAGTACTTC. Its translation: CASSPGAPIANIQYF.

This clonotype was counted ten times or more. This chain uses TRBV10-1 with TRBJ2-3; D uncertain. V shed 5 bases and J shed 6 bases, with 9 bases lying between them. This CDR3 is built from 12 residues. CDR1 and CDR2 (germline): WNHNN, SYGVQD (reference sequence). The CDR3 nucleotides read TGCGCCAGCAGTTCGTTCGGGGATACGCAGTATTTT. This encodes CASSSFGDTQYF.